This T cell receptor beta chain was observed in a study of vaccination and CD4 T cells after COVID-19. The CDR3 contains 11 residues. Germline lookup yields CDR1 MDHEN and CDR2 SYDVKM. V lost 1 base, J lost 6 bases, and 2 bases lay in between. Comment on this clonotype: Its specificity is not known.

Study-wide results and caveats: Researchers report that a median approximately 86% of reactive clones in convalescent patients surfaced only post-vaccination.

Treatment: roughly 10-day PBMC culture with coronavirus spike peptide pools or control peptides (ViraFEST assay). Prior to the COVID-19 pandemic (2011-2018), the unexposed donor's CD4+ T cells were collected. Peptide pool stimulation in ViraFEST expanded antigen-specific T cells, whose TCRs were then sequenced. The culture of more than 1.5 million PBMCs per well included 9.5 to 10 IU/ml IL-2 and 8.5 to 10 ug/ml peptide pools. At the Johns Hopkins FTIC core, DNA taken from cultured CD4+ T cells was sequenced by way of the Oncomine TCR Beta short-read assay. Cultured CD4+ T cells yielded the extracted genomic DNA. TCRdb independently ran MiXCR on the PCR reads; one entry per CDR3 protein. The table lists approximately 9,000 distinct CDR3 sequences, 36% of them singletons.

Sequencing used CD4+ T cells from blood, cultured in vitro. The chain links TRBV28 to TRBJ2-3, with D hard to call. The receptor comes from a human donor in good health. The CDR3 DNA follows: TGTGCCAGCAGTTTATTCGATACGCAGTATTTT. It encodes CASSLFDTQYF. The variable domain in full, with the rest retrieved from reference TRBV28 and TRBJ2-3, is DVKVTQSSRYLVKRTGEKVFLECVQDMDHENMFWYRQDPGLGLRLIYFSYDVKMKEKGDIPEGYSVSREKKERFSLILESASTNQTSMYLCASSLFDTQYFGPGTRLTVL.